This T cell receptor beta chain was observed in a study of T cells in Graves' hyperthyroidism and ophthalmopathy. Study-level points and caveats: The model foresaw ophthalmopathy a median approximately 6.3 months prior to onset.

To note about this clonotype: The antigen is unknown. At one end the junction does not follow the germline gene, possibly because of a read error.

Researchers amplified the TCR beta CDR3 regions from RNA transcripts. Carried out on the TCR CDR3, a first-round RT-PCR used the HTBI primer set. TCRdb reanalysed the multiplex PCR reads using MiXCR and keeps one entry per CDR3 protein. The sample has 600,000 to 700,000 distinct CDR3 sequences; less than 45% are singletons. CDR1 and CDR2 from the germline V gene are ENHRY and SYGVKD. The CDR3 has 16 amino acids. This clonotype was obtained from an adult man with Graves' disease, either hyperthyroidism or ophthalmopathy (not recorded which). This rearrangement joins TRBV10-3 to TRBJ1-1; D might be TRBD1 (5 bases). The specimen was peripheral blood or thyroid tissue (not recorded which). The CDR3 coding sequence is TGTGCCACCAGTGGGGGGACTGGGGGACTCCCCACTGAAGCTTTCTTT. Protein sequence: CATSGGTGGLPTEAFF.